Presented here are 5 T cell receptor beta chains from one specimen sequenced in a study of T cells in Graves' hyperthyroidism and ophthalmopathy. Authors of the study amplified TCR beta CDR3 regions from RNA transcripts. HTBI primers were employed in a first-round RT-PCR of the TCR CDR3. TCRdb reprocessed the multiplex PCR reads with MiXCR, giving one entry per CDR3 protein. The data show about 770,000 distinct CDR3 sequences, 18% seen once. The sequenced sample was blood. The receptors come from a woman between 50 and 59 years old with Graves' hyperthyroidism that later progressed to Graves' ophthalmopathy.

V and J are TRBV9 and TRBJ2-3; 9 bases align to TRBD2. The V gene end was trimmed by 1 base and the J gene end by 5 bases; junction bases not matched to a gene: 11. Germline CDR1 and CDR2: SGDLS and YYNGEE. The CDR3 runs 17 residues. CDR3 sequence reads: CASSVMAGGPRLDTQYF. The CDR3 DNA sequence: TGTGCCAGCAGCGTAATGGCGGGGGGGCCGAGGTTAGATACGCAGTATTTT.

The chain couples TRBV6-1 to TRBJ2-5; D possibly corresponds to TRBD2 (7 bases). Trimming cost V 7 bases and J 2 bases, with 17 bases left between them. Germline V gene data show CDR1 as MNHNS and CDR2 as SASEGT. The CDR3 contains 15 residues. Here the CDR3 reads CASIGGGGPQETQYF. The DNA of the CDR3 is TGTGCCAGCATCGGAGGGGGGGGGCCTCAAGAGACCCAGTACTTC.

This clonotype occurred many times. This CDR3 is CASSLVRGTDTQYF. In nucleotides, the CDR3 is TGTGCCAGCAGCTTAGTCCGGGGCACAGATACGCAGTATTTT. This chain uses TRBV11-2 with TRBJ2-3; D is undetermined. The CDR3 runs to 14 residues. Trimming cost V 1 base and J 1 base, with 6 bases left between them. Germline V gene lookup returns CDR1 SGHAT and CDR2 FQNNGV.

This clonotype has at least ten counts. The J gene is TRBJ1-5, the V gene TRBV15; the D is unclear. This CDR3 contains 16 residues. Looked up from germline, CDR1 is LNHNV and CDR2 is YYDKDF (reference sequence). V was clipped by 0 bases and J by 2 bases, with 11 bases between them. The CDR3 loop is CATSRDHPVGNQPQHF. The CDR3 region has the DNA TGTGCCACCAGCAGAGATCACCCGGTCGGCAATCAGCCCCAGCATTTT.

The CDR3 protein is CASSQTGDGVDQPQHF. The DNA for the CDR3 is TGTGCCAGCAGCCAGACAGGGGACGGCGTCGATCAGCCCCAGCATTTT. This chain connects TRBV6-1 to TRBJ1-5; 8 bases fit TRBD1. Trimming cost V 6 bases and J 5 bases; bases outside gene matches: 12. The germline V gene encodes CDR1 MNHNS and CDR2 SASEGT. The CDR3 covers 16 residues.